This T cell receptor beta chain was obtained from a study of shared clonotypes between healthy human individuals. The input for sorted-subset replicate PCRs was 150 to 200 ng DNA, about 30,000 T cell genomes. Clones were sequenced by immunoSEQ multiplex PCR, and TCRdb holds only the in-frame ones, with some missing. Of 2 million to 2.5 million clones detected, about 90% appear once; the ten largest clones hold 0.37%. A note on this clone: The antigen remains unidentified.

Germline V gene sequence: CDR1 SGHTA, CDR2 FQGNSA. The germline V and J ends were trimmed by 3 bases and 1 base, with 10 bases remaining between them. The CDR3 extends over 15 amino acids. Overall study findings and caveats: Non-shared clonotypes were found to have lower generation probabilities than the clonotypes that were shared by all four of the sorted-subset donors. Of the naive CD4 clonotypes, approximately 5% were shared across several donors.

The sequence was collected from a man aged 18-30 years in good health. Some clones in this sample may be carry-over from other donors' samples. The specimen was naive CD4+ T cells from PBMCs. Noted subset: CD45RA+ positively selected. This rearrangement joins TRBV7-2 to TRBJ1-5; no definite D call. The CDR3 coding sequence is TGTGCCAGCAGCTTCGGACGGGAGAGCAATCAGCCCCAGCATTTT. It yields the protein CASSFGRESNQPQHF.